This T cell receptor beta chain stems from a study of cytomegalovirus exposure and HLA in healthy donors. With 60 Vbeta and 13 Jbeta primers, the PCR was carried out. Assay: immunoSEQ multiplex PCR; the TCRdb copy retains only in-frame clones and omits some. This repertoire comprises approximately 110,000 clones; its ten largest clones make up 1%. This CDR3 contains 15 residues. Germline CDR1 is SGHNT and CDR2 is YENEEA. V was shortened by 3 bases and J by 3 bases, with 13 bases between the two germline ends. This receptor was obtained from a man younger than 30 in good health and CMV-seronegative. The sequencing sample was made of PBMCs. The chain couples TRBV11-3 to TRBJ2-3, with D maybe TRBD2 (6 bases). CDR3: CASSFGGWGTDTQYF. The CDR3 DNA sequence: TGTGCCAGCAGCTTCGGGGGATGGGGTACAGATACGCAGTATTTT.